This TCR beta chain is drawn from a study of blood T cell repertoires in COVID-19. Profiled with immunoSEQ multiplex PCR; TCRdb holds only in-frame clones, not every one. This table has approximately 270,000 clones, approximately 85% appearing once. Germline-derived CDR1 and CDR2 are SEHNR and FQNEAQ (reference sequence). V shed 1 base and J shed 2 bases, with 8 bases lying between them. The CDR3 is 14 residues long. The chain is built from TRBV7-9 and TRBJ1-2; D gene ambiguous. The specimen was PBMCs or T cells enriched from blood (not recorded which). This TCR was sampled from a woman between 25 and 40 years old who had recovered from COVID-19. CDR3 loop: CASSLGRENYGYTF. CDR3 in DNA: TGTGCCAGCAGCTTAGGACGGGAGAACTATGGCTACACCTTC. Variable domain in full (rest from reference TRBV7-9 and TRBJ1-2): DTGVSQNPRHKITKRGQNVTFRCDPISEHNRLYWYRQTLGQGPEFLTYFQNEAQLEKSRLLSDRFSAERPKGSFSTLEIQRTEQGDSAMYLCASSLGRENYGYTFGSGTRLTVV.